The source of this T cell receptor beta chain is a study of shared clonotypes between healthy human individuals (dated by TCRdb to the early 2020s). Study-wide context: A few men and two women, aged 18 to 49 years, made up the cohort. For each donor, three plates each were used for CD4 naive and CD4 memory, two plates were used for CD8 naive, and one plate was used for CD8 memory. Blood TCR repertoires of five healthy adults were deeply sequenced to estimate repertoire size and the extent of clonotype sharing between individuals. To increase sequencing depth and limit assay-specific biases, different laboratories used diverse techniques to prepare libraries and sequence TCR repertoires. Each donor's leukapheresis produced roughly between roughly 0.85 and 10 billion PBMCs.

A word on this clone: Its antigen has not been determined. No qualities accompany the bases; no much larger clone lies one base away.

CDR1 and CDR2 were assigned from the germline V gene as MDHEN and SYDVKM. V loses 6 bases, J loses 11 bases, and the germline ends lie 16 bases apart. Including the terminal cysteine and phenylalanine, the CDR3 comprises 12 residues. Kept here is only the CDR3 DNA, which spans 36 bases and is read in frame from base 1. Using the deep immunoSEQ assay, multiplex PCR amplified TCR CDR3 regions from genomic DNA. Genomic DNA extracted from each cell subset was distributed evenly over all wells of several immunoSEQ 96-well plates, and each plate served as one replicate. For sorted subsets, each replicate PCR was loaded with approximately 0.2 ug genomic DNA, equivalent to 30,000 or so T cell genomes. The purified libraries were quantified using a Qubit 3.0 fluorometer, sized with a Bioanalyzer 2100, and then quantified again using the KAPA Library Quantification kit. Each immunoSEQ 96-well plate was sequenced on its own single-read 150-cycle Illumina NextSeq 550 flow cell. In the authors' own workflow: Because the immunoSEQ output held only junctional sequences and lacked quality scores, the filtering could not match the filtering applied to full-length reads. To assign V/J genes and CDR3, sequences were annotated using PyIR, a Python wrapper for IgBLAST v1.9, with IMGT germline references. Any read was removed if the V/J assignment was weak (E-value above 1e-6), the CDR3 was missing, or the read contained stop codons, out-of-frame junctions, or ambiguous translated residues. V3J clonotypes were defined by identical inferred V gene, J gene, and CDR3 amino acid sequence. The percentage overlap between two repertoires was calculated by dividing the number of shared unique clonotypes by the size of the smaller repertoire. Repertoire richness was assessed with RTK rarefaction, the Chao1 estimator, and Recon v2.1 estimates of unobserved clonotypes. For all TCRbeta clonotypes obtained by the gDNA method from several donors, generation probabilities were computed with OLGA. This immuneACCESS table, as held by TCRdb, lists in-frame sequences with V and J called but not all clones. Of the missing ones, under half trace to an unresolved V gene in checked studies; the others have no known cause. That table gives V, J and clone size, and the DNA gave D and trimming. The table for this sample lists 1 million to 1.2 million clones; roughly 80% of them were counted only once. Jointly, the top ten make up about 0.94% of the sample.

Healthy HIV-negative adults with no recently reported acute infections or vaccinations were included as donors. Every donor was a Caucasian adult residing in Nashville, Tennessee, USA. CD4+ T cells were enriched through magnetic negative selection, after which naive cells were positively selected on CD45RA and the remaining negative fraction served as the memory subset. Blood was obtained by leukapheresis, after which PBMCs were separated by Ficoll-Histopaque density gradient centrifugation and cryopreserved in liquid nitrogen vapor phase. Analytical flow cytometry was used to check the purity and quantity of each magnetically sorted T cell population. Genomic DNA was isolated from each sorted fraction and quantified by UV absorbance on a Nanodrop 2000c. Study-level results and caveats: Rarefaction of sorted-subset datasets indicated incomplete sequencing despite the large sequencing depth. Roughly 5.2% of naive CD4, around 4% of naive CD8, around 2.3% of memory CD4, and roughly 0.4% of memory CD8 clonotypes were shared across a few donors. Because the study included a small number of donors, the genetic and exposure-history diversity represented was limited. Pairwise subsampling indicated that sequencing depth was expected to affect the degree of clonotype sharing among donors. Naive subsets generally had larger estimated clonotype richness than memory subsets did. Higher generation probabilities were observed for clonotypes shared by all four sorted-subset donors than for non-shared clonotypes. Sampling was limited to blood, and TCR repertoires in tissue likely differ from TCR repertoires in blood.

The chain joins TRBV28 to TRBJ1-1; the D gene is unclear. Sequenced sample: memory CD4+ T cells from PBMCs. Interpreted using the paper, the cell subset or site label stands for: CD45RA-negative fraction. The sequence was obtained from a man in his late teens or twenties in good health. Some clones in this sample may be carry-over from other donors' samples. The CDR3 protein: CASSSSIEAAFF. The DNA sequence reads TGTGCCAGCAGCTCCTCCATTGAAGCGGCTTTCTTT.